The rows below give T cell receptor beta chains drawn from one sample of a study of cytomegalovirus exposure and HLA in healthy donors. TCRdb's copy holds only in-frame clones and misses some; the assay was immunoSEQ multiplex PCR. Here the sample spans over 140,000 clones, 82% being singletons. Material for sequencing was PBMCs. These receptors came from a man in his thirties or forties in good health and CMV-seropositive. Both conserved end residues are part of each CDR3. Fields, in order: J gene, clone size, D gene, V gene, CDR3 protein, CDR3 DNA. D genes are given only for firm matches. The size of a clone is reported for some rows only, either as once, few or many, or as a class for expanded clones.

TRBJ1-5	few	TRBD1	TRBV9	CASSLRTGTQGQPQHF	TGTGCCAGCAGCCTCCGGACAGGGACTCAAGGGCAGCCCCAGCATTTT
TRBJ2-3	.	.	TRBV7-8	CASSLLQTLTDTQYF	TGTGCCAGCAGCTTACTACAGACCCTCACAGATACGCAGTATTTT
TRBJ1-5	.	.	TRBV18	CASSPGRLGNQPQHF	TGTGCCAGCTCACCGGGGCGTCTCGGCAATCAGCCCCAGCATTTT
TRBJ2-1	once	TRBD2	TRBV7-2	CASSSGRGGSSYNEQFF	TGTGCCAGCAGCTCAGGGAGGGGCGGGAGCTCCTACAATGAGCAGTTCTTC
TRBJ2-1	.	TRBD1	TRBV28	CASSGGSGQGFHNEQFF	TGTGCCAGCAGCGGAGGGTCGGGACAGGGTTTCCACAATGAGCAGTTCTTC
TRBJ2-3	.	TRBD2	TRBV9	CASSVGSGRVADTQYF	TGTGCCAGCAGCGTAGGGAGCGGGAGAGTTGCAGATACGCAGTATTTT
TRBJ2-7	.	.	TRBV2	CASTEIDSSYEQYF	TGTGCCAGCACCGAGATCGACAGCTCCTACGAGCAGTACTTC
TRBJ1-1	few	TRBD1	TRBV5-1	CASSLGQGRMHTEAFF	TGCGCCAGCAGCTTGGGACAGGGAAGGATGCACACTGAAGCTTTCTTT
TRBJ2-2	.	.	TRBV18	CASSPSGVGELFF	TGTGCCAGCTCACCATCCGGTGTCGGGGAGCTGTTTTTT
TRBJ2-2	.	TRBD1	TRBV11-2	CASSRDRGNTGELFF	TGTGCCAGCAGCCGGGACAGGGGGAACACCGGGGAGCTGTTTTTT
TRBJ1-1	.	.	TRBV5-1	CASSLGLGERAFF	TGCGCCAGCAGCTTGGGACTCGGGGAAAGGGCTTTCTTT
TRBJ1-1	.	.	TRBV7-9	CASSLATAEAFF	TGTGCCAGCAGCTTAGCGACAGCTGAAGCTTTCTTT
TRBJ1-2	.	TRBD1	TRBV27	CASSLGYPDRGHYGYTF	TGTGCCAGCAGTTTAGGATACCCGGACAGGGGGCACTATGGCTACACCTTC
TRBJ2-1	.	.	TRBV11-3	CASSSQPYNEQFF	TGTGCCAGCAGCTCACAACCTTACAATGAGCAGTTCTTC
TRBJ1-2	.	TRBD1	TRBV30	CAWSRGPFYGYTF	TGTGCCTGGAGTAGGGGGCCCTTCTATGGCTACACCTTC
TRBJ2-7	.	TRBD2	TRBV6-6	CASRRGGRGDEQYF	TGTGCCAGCAGGCGGGGGGGCCGGGGGGACGAGCAGTACTTC
TRBJ1-4	.	.	TRBV9	CASSVEGVLGGLSEKLFF	TGTGCCAGCAGCGTAGAAGGGGTATTGGGGGGTCTGAGTGAAAAACTGTTTTTT
TRBJ2-7	.	TRBD2	TRBV5-1	CASSGLIAGDDEQYF	TGCGCCAGCAGCGGACTTATAGCGGGAGACGACGAGCAGTACTTC
TRBJ2-5	.	.	TRBV7-9	CASSHGRETQYF	TGTGCCAGCAGCCACGGTCGGGAGACCCAGTACTTC
TRBJ2-3	.	.	TRBV29-1	CSVSRGLHPSVDTQYF	TGCAGCGTCTCCCGCGGGCTACATCCTAGCGTGGATACGCAGTATTTT
TRBJ2-7	.	TRBD1	TRBV6-5	CASSETGGSYEQYF	TGTGCCAGCAGTGAGACAGGGGGATCCTACGAGCAGTACTTC
TRBJ1-5	.	.	TRBV28	CASSFDRGYSNQPQHF	TGTGCCAGCAGTTTTGATAGGGGTTATAGCAATCAGCCCCAGCATTTT
TRBJ1-1	few	.	TRBV7-9	CASSLKQGNTEAFF	TGTGCCAGCAGCTTGAAACAGGGGAACACTGAAGCTTTCTTT
TRBJ2-1	.	TRBD2	TRBV7-3	CASSDGGLAGGPDDNEQFF	TGTGCCAGCAGCGACGGGGGACTAGCGGGGGGGCCAGACGACAATGAGCAGTTCTTC
TRBJ2-1	.	TRBD2	TRBV15	CATLGERGNDNEQFF	TGTGCCACCCTTGGTGAGCGGGGGAACGACAATGAGCAGTTCTTC
TRBJ1-2	.	TRBD1	TRBV2	CASRETGAPGYTF	TGTGCCAGCAGAGAGACAGGGGCACCGGGCTACACCTTC
TRBJ1-2	.	.	TRBV19	CARKYKTYPLWREDGYTF	TGTGCCAGGAAATATAAAACATATCCCCTTTGGAGGGAGGATGGCTACACCTTC
TRBJ1-6	.	.	TRBV2	CASSERTALSSYNSPLHF	TGTGCCAGCAGTGAGAGAACCGCCCTGAGCTCCTATAATTCACCCCTCCACTTT
TRBJ2-7	.	TRBD2	TRBV10-3	CAISEPGLAGRGYYEQYF	TGTGCCATCAGTGAACCGGGACTAGCGGGGAGAGGCTACTACGAGCAGTACTTC
TRBJ1-2	once	TRBD1	TRBV6-1	CASSPGTGATGGYTF	TGTGCCAGCAGCCCCGGGACAGGGGCAACTGGTGGCTACACCTTC
TRBJ1-1	.	.	TRBV19	CASSIGSGNSVHGNTEAFF	TGTGCCAGTAGTATCGGGTCGGGTAACTCTGTACACGGGAACACTGAAGCTTTCTTT
TRBJ1-6	.	.	TRBV7-2	CASSRTRGSGNSPLHF	TGTGCCAGCAGCAGAACCCGGGGGTCCGGGAATTCACCCCTCCACTTT
TRBJ2-5	.	TRBD2	TRBV6-1	CASSEALQGLAGGQETQYF	TGTGCCAGCAGTGAAGCGCTTCAGGGACTAGCGGGGGGTCAAGAGACCCAGTACTTC
TRBJ2-7	.	.	TRBV7-2	CASSLGQGGEQYF	TGTGCCAGCAGCTTAGGCCAGGGAGGCGAGCAGTACTTC
TRBJ2-5	.	.	TRBV27	CASRDSTYQETQYF	TGTGCCAGCCGCGACTCGACGTACCAAGAGACCCAGTACTTC
TRBJ1-1	once	.	TRBV30	CAWAGTTNTEAFF	TGTGCCTGGGCAGGGACAACCAACACTGAAGCTTTCTTT
TRBJ2-1	.	TRBD2	TRBV5-1	CASSLGLAGEVEEQFF	TGCGCCAGCAGCTTGGGACTAGCGGGAGAGGTTGAAGAGCAGTTCTTC
TRBJ1-4	.	.	TRBV5-1	CASSPQASNEKLFF	TGCGCCAGCAGCCCACAGGCGTCAAATGAAAAACTGTTTTTT
TRBJ1-6	.	TRBD1	TRBV28	CASTPGQADSPLHF	TGTGCCAGCACCCCAGGACAGGCGGATTCACCCCTCCACTTT
TRBJ2-7	.	.	TRBV6-1	CASSLMWGPNEQYF	TGTGCCAGCAGCCTGATGTGGGGCCCGAACGAGCAGTACTTC